Listed below are T cell receptor beta chains from one sample, sequenced in a study of technical replicates of blood from several donors. Some clones are missing from TCRdb's copy, which holds only in-frame ones; the method was immunoSEQ multiplex PCR. The sample yields 14,000 or so clones, 80% to 85% seen once. The sample was PBMCs. These receptors all come from a human donor in good health. Both conserved end residues are part of each CDR3. A D gene is named only where the DNA matches it firmly. Only some rows state a clone size, as once, few, many or a class for expanded clones.

abundance	d_gene	j_gene	v_gene	CDR3nt	CDR3aa
.	.	TRBJ2-7	TRBV2	TGTGCCAGCAGCGAGGGGGGGATTCTCTACGAGCAGTACTTC	CASSEGGILYEQYF
.	.	TRBJ2-1	TRBV13	TGTGCCAGCAGCGATACTTCAGGGGATGAGCAGTTCTTC	CASSDTSGDEQFF
.	TRBD2	TRBJ2-7	TRBV6-1	TGTGCCAGCAGTGAAGGTTGGCGGGAGTACGAGCAGTACTTC	CASSEGWREYEQYF
few	.	TRBJ1-2	TRBV6-7	TGTGCCAGCAGTTTAGCGGGGGTTGTCTATGGCTACACCTTC	CASSLAGVVYGYTF
.	TRBD1	TRBJ2-7	TRBV6-5	TGTGCCAGCAGTTTCGACAGGGGGTCGCGTGAGCAGTACTTC	CASSFDRGSREQYF
few	.	TRBJ2-1	TRBV19	TGTGCCAGTAGTTCGACTGGGAGCTCCTACAATGAGCAGTTCTTC	CASSSTGSSYNEQFF
.	.	TRBJ2-1	TRBV27	TGTGCCAGCAGGGGGCAGAATAGCCCCAATGAGCAGTTCTTC	CASRGQNSPNEQFF
.	TRBD2	TRBJ2-3	TRBV29-1	TGCAGCGTTGAAGTCCCGGGAGGAGGCACAGATACGCAGTATTTT	CSVEVPGGGTDTQYF
.	TRBD2	TRBJ2-7	TRBV18	TGTGCCAGCTCACCCGGGACTAGTCGAGGTGAGCAGTACTTC	CASSPGTSRGEQYF
.	.	TRBJ2-2	TRBV29-1	TGCAGCGTTGTGCGGGGATGGGACACCGGGGAGCTGTTTTTT	CSVVRGWDTGELFF
.	.	TRBJ1-1	TRBV7-8	TGTGCCAGCAGCCGTTACACGAACACTGAAGCTTTCTTT	CASSRYTNTEAFF